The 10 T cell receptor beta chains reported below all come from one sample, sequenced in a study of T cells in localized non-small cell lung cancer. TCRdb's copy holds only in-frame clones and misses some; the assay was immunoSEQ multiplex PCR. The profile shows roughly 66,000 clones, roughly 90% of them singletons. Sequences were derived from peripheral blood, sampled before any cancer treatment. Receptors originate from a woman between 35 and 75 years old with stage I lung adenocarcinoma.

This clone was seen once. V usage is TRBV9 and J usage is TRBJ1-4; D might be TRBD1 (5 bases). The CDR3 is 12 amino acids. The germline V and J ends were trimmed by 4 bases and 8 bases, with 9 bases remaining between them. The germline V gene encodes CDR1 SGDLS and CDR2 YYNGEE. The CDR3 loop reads CASSLEGEKLFF. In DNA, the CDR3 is TGTGCCAGCAGCCTAGAGGGGGAAAAACTGTTTTTT.

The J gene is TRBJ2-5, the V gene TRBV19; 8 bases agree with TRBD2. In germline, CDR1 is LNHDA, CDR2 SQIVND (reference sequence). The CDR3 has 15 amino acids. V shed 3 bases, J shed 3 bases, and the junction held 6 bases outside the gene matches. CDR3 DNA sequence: TGTGCCAGTAGTATGAGCGGGAGTCCAGAAGAGACCCAGTACTTC. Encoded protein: CASSMSGSPEETQYF. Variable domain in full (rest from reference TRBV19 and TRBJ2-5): DGGITQSPKYLFRKEGQNVTLSCEQNLNHDAMYWYRQDPGQGLRLIYYSQIVNDFQKGDIAEGYSVSREKKESFPLTVTSAQKNPTAFYLCASSMSGSPEETQYFGPGTRLLVL.

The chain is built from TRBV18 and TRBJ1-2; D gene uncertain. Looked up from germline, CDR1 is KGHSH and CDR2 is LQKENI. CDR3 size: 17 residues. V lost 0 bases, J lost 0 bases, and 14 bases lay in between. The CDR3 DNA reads TGTGCCAGCTCACCACCGGGTGGTTACGGGGCTAACTATGGCTACACCTTC. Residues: CASSPPGGYGANYGYTF.

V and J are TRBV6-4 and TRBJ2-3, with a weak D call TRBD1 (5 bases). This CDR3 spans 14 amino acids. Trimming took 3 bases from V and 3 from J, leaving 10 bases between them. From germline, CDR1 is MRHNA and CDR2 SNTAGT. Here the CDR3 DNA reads TGTGCCAGCAGTGAGGGGCAGGGAACAGATACGCAGTATTTT. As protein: CASSEGQGTDTQYF.

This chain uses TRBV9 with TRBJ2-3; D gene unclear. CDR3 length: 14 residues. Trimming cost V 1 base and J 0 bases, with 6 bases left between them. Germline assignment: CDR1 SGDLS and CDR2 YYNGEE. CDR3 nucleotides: TGTGCCAGCAGCGTAAATCCGAGCACAGATACGCAGTATTTT. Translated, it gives CASSVNPSTDTQYF.

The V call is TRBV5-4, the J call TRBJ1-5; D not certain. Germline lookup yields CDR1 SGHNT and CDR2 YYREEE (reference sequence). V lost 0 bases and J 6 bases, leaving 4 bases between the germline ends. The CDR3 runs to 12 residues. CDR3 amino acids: CASSLVGQPQHF. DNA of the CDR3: TGTGCCAGCAGCTTGGTTGGTCAGCCCCAGCATTTT.

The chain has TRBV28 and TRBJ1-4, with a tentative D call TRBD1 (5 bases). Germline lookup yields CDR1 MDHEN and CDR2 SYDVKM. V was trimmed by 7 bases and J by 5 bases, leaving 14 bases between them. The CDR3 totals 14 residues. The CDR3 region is CASTKDSQNEKLFF. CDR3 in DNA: TGTGCCAGCACTAAAGACAGCCAAAATGAAAAACTGTTTTTT. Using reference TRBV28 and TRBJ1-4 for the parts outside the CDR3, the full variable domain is DVKVTQSSRYLVKRTGEKVFLECVQDMDHENMFWYRQDPGLGLRLIYFSYDVKMKEKGDIPEGYSVSREKKERFSLILESASTNQTSMYLCASTKDSQNEKLFFGSGTQLSVL.

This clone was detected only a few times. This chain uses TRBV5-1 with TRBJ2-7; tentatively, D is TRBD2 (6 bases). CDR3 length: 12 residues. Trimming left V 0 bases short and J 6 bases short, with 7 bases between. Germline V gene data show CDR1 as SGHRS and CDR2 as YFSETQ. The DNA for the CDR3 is TGCGCCAGCAGCTTGGCCGGGGGCGAGCAGTACTTC. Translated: CASSLAGGEQYF.

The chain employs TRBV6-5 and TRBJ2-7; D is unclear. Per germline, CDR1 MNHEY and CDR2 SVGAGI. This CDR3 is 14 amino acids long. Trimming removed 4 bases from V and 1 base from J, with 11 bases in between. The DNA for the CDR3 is TGTGCCAGCAGTTCCGGCACAATTTCCTACGAGCAGTACTTC. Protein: CASSSGTISYEQYF.

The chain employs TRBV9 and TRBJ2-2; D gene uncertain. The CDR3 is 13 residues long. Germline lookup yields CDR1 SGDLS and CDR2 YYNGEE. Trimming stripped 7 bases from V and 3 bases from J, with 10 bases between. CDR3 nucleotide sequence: TGTGCCAGCCTGGACGGGTACACCGGGGAGCTGTTTTTT. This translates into CASLDGYTGELFF.